One and the same sample provided the 17 T cell receptor beta chains below, sequenced in a study of cytomegalovirus exposure and HLA in healthy donors. Amplification used 60 Vbeta primers and 13 Jbeta primers. Sequencing was performed with immunoSEQ multiplex PCR; in TCRdb, only in-frame clones are kept and a portion is missing. The sample lists approximately 100,000 clones; approximately 73% were seen once. Sequenced sample: PBMCs. The receptors stem from a man aged 35-49 years in good health and CMV-seronegative.

This chain joins TRBV28 and TRBJ2-7, with 9 bases fitting TRBD1. Germline V CDR1 and CDR2: MDHEN, SYDVKM. The CDR3 length is 13 residues. The V segment lost 4 bases and the J segment 4 bases; nucleotides outside the gene matches: 2. Written as DNA, the CDR3 is TGTGCCAGCAGTTCGGGACAGGGATACGAGCAGTACTTC. Translating it yields CASSSGQGYEQYF.

The chain joins TRBV11-2 to TRBJ2-3; TRBD2 might be the D (5 bases). The germline gives CDR1 SGHAT, CDR2 FQNNGV. Trimming took off 5 bases at V and 5 bases at J, with 14 bases between the two ends. This CDR3 is 14 amino acids long. CDR3 sequence reads: CASSTTSSRDTQYF. DNA of the CDR3: TGTGCCAGCAGCACCACTAGTTCTCGAGATACGCAGTATTTT.

The rearrangement links TRBV5-6 to TRBJ1-1, with D uncertain. V lost 4 bases to trimming and J lost 1 base, with 11 bases between them. The length of the CDR3 is 14 residues. The germline V gene encodes CDR1 SGHDT and CDR2 YYEEEE. CDR3 region: CASSPETRNTEAFF. CDR3 nucleotides: TGTGCCAGCAGCCCGGAGACGAGGAACACTGAAGCTTTCTTT.

The rearrangement joins TRBV5-6 to TRBJ2-2; D is unresolved. The CDR3 consists of 15 residues. Trimming removed 0 bases at V and 1 base at J, with 7 bases between. From germline, CDR1 is SGHDT and CDR2 YYEEEE. CDR3 region: CASSLGGLNTGELFF. The DNA of the CDR3 is TGTGCCAGCAGCTTGGGAGGATTGAACACCGGGGAGCTGTTTTTT. Using reference TRBV5-6 and TRBJ2-2 for the parts outside the CDR3, the full variable domain is DAGVTQSPTHLIKTRGQQVTLRCSPKSGHDTVSWYQQALGQGPQFIFQYYEEEERQRGNFPDRFSGHQFPNYSSELNVNALLLGDSALYLCASSLGGLNTGELFFGEGSRLTVL.

The genes are TRBV6-5 and TRBJ1-2; D perhaps matches TRBD1 (6 bases). The germline V gene has CDR1 MNHEY and CDR2 SVGAGI. The CDR3 length is 15 residues. Trimming removed 3 bases at V and 8 bases at J, with 19 bases between. The CDR3 protein is CASSYGGPQGDGYTF. DNA of the CDR3: TGTGCCAGCAGTTATGGTGGCCCACAGGGTGACGGCTACACCTTC.

The chain carries TRBV6-5 and TRBJ1-1, with D possibly being TRBD1 (6 bases). Deletions cut 8 bases from V and 2 bases from J, with 18 bases between. Germline CDR1 and CDR2: MNHEY and SVGAGI. This CDR3 has 15 amino acids. The CDR3 nucleotides read TGTGCCAGCGGGGGCCGAGGGGCGTCTAACACTGAAGCTTTCTTT. It codes for CASGGRGASNTEAFF.

The chain couples TRBV4-2 to TRBJ2-1; 12 bases line up with TRBD1. Germline lookup yields CDR1 LGHNA and CDR2 YNFKEQ. V was clipped by 5 bases and J by 10 bases; unmatched bases: 9. The CDR3 is 15 amino acids. As DNA, the CDR3 is TGTGCCAGCAGCTTACCGGGACAGGGGGCCGGGGAGCAGTTCTTC. It yields the protein CASSLPGQGAGEQFF.

CDR3 bases: TGCGCCAGCAGCCAAGTCACACTGAGACAGGGAGCCTACACCTTC. It is translated as CASSQVTLRQGAYTF. This chain joins TRBV4-1 and TRBJ1-2; TRBD1 matches 7 bases. This CDR3 is built from 15 residues. The junction had 12 bases not matched to a gene; V was cut back by 1 base and J by 10 bases. Germline-derived CDR1 and CDR2 are MGHRA and YSYEKL.

The chain carries TRBV5-6 and TRBJ1-4; 7 bases are a match to TRBD1. The CDR3 contains 18 residues. Germline V gene lookup returns CDR1 SGHDT and CDR2 YYEEEE. Trimming took 4 bases from V and 4 from J; bases not matched to a gene: 16. CDR3 amino acids: CASSPLRGTVDFNEKLFF. DNA for the CDR3: TGTGCCAGCAGCCCGCTCCGCGGGACAGTCGACTTTAATGAAAAACTGTTTTTT.

Only a few counts were recorded for this clone. The chain is built from TRBV11-2 and TRBJ2-7; unclear D gene. CDR1 and CDR2 (germline): SGHAT, FQNNGV. Deletions cut 1 base from V and 7 bases from J, with 5 bases between. The CDR3 loop spans 11 amino acids. The chain's CDR3 is CASSLVGEQYF. The CDR3, as DNA: TGTGCCAGCAGCTTAGTCGGGGAGCAGTACTTC.

V gene TRBV27 combines with J gene TRBJ1-6, with TRBD1 matching over 9 bases. The V gene's germline CDR1 is MNHEY and CDR2 SMNVEV (reference sequence). The length of the CDR3 is 15 residues. V was clipped by 4 bases and J by 6 bases; unmatched bases: 4. The CDR3 is CASSSGTGRNSPLHF. The DNA for the CDR3 is TGTGCCAGCAGTTCAGGGACAGGGCGTAATTCACCCCTCCACTTT.

The V and J genes are TRBV10-3 and TRBJ2-2; 9 bases match TRBD1. The J segment lost 6 bases and the V segment lost 6 bases, leaving 5 bases of the junction unmatched. Germline CDR1 reads ENHRY; CDR2 reads SYGVKD. CDR3 length equals 14 residues. CDR3 loop: CAISRDRVSGELFF. The DNA of the CDR3 is TGTGCCATCAGCCGGGACAGGGTATCCGGGGAGCTGTTTTTT.

The rearrangement joins TRBV7-9 to TRBJ2-3, with 7 bases that match TRBD1. CDR1 is SEHNR, CDR2 FQNEAQ, per germline (reference sequence). The CDR3 runs to 14 residues. The J segment lost 6 bases and the V segment lost 5 bases, leaving 8 bases of the junction unmatched. The CDR3 DNA is TGTGCCAGCAGCCAAACTTACAGGGGCGATACGCAGTATTTT. This codes for CASSQTYRGDTQYF. The full variable domain, in which reference TRBV7-9 and TRBJ2-3 provide the parts outside the CDR3, is DTGVSQNPRHKITKRGQNVTFRCDPISEHNRLYWYRQTLGQGPEFLTYFQNEAQLEKSRLLSDRFSAERPKGSFSTLEIQRTEQGDSAMYLCASSQTYRGDTQYFGPGTRLTVL.

This rearrangement joins TRBV19 to TRBJ1-1; TRBD1 agrees at 8 bases. The CDR3 sequence is 12 residues long. CDR1 LNHDA and CDR2 SQIVND come from the germline V gene (reference sequence). The junction had 4 bases not matched to a gene; V was cut back by 5 bases and J by 8 bases. The CDR3 is CASSLQGGEAFF. The CDR3 region has the DNA TGTGCCAGTAGTCTACAGGGGGGGGAAGCTTTCTTT.

The J gene is TRBJ2-7, the V gene TRBV11-2; 9 positions agree with TRBD2. With 7 bases clipped from V and 3 bases from J, the junction kept 7 bases outside the gene matches. The CDR3 loop spans 14 amino acids. The germline V gene encodes CDR1 SGHAT and CDR2 FQNNGV. The DNA of the CDR3 is TGTGCCAGCACTAGCGGGGACAGCTTCTACGAGCAGTACTTC. As protein: CASTSGDSFYEQYF.

This clone was picked up a small number of times. V usage is TRBV5-6 and J usage is TRBJ2-5; the match to TRBD2 covers 7 bases. Unmatched junction bases numbered 16, after V lost 3 bases and J lost 5 bases. The CDR3 extends over 17 amino acids. Germline CDR1 SGHDT, CDR2 YYEEEE. The CDR3 DNA reads TGTGCCAGCAGCTCCTACCGTGGTGCGGGGGTCACGGAGACCCAGTACTTC. Its translation: CASSSYRGAGVTETQYF.

The chain joins TRBV25-1 to TRBJ2-3, with a possible D match to TRBD2 (6 bases). The CDR3 covers 14 residues. With 5 bases removed from V and 3 bases from J, the gap between germline ends came to 12 bases. Germline V gene sequence: CDR1 MGHDK, CDR2 SYGVNS. CDR3 DNA sequence: TGTGCCAGCAGTCTCGGGGGTGCTACAGATACGCAGTATTTT. Residues: CASSLGGATDTQYF.